Here is one T cell receptor beta chain with its context. The data derive from a study of blood T cell repertoires in COVID-19. Study information: Sites across the United States, Italy and Spain contributed samples from acute and convalescent COVID-19. PBMCs, B-cell-depleted T cells, or T cells were the source of the cDNA or gDNA that made up the material.

Germline assignment: CDR1 SGHNT and CDR2 YENEEA. The CDR3 runs to 18 residues. V was pared by 5 bases and J by 2 bases, with 22 bases between. The authors' processing: Scientists estimated how many nucleated cells there were by amplifying reference gene primers. Only in-frame clones appear in the TCRdb table, and some are missing; sequencing was by immunoSEQ multiplex PCR. V, J and clone size are those of that table, while D and trimming were read from the DNA. The sample carries over 80,000 clones, about 89% recorded once. This rearrangement joins TRBV11-3 to TRBJ2-1; possible D gene TRBD2, 6 bases. This receptor was obtained from a man aged 45 to 65 with acute or convalescent COVID-19. Sequenced material: peripheral blood. The CDR3 region is CASSKEVWVAAAYNEQFF. The CDR3 region has the DNA TGTGCCAGCAGCAAAGAGGTGTGGGTAGCGGCCGCCTACAATGAGCAGTTCTTC.